This TCR beta chain was retrieved from a study of cytomegalovirus exposure and HLA in healthy donors. Study-wide results and caveats: The study recorded some 160 TCR beta chains that were cytomegalovirus-associated. In a later analysis, HLA-C alleles had the fewest associated TCRs, DRB1 alleles the most.

In germline, CDR1 is SEHNR, CDR2 FQNEAQ (reference sequence). This CDR3 has 16 residues. V dropped 2 bases and J dropped 8; count of bases not matched to a gene: 10. Remarks on this clone: The antigen is not known.

PCR was performed using 60 Vbeta and 13 Jbeta primers. The assay was immunoSEQ multiplex PCR, and TCRdb's table has in-frame clones only and misses some. The sample yields 150,000 to 200,000 clones, roughly 80% seen once. This clonotype was obtained from a woman between 50 and 59 years old in good health and CMV-seronegative. The chain is built from TRBV7-9 and TRBJ2-1, with 9 bases fitting TRBD2. The sequenced material came from PBMCs. CDR3 DNA sequence: TGTGCCAGCAGCTTAACTCGGCTAGCGGGACTGGATGAGCAGTTCTTC. Amino acids: CASSLTRLAGLDEQFF.